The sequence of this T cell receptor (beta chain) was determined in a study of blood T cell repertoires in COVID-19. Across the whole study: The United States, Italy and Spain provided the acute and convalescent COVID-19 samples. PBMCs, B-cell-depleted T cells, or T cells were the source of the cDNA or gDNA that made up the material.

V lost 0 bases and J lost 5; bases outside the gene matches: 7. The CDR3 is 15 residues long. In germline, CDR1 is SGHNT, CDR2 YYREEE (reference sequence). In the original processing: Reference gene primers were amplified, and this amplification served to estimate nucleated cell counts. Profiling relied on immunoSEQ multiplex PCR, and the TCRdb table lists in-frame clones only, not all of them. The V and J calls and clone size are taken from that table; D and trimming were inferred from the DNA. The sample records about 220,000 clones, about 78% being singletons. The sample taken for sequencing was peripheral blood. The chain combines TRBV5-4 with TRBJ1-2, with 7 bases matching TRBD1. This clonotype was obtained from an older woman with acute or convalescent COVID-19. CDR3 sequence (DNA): TGTGCCAGCAGCTTGGCCGAAGGGGGCCTTTATGGCTACACCTTC. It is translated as CASSLAEGGLYGYTF.